A single sample is the source of the 32 T cell receptor beta chains below, sequenced in a study of patients and donors after allogeneic stem cell transplantation. TCRdb itself ran the RT-PCR reads through MiXCR, one entry per CDR3 protein. The sample contains about 88,000 distinct CDR3 sequences, about 48% of which appear only once. The sample comprised blood, either unsorted or a sorted T cell fraction (not recorded which). These receptors originate from a human donor who was either an allogeneic HSCT recipient or a stem cell or donor lymphocyte infusion donor (not recorded which). It is not recorded whose cells these are; they may come from a transplant donor.

V is TRBV12-3 or TRBV12-4 and J is TRBJ1-5; 10 nucleotides match TRBD1. The V and J ends lost 5 bases and 2 bases, in that order; junction bases with no gene match: 12. The CDR3 runs to 18 residues. The CDR3 nucleotides read TGTGCCAGCAGTGGTACCGGGACAGGGGACCGGGGCAATCAGCCCCAGCATTTT. As protein: CASSGTGTGDRGNQPQHF.

The chain joins TRBV20-1 to TRBJ1-2; 10 bases align to TRBD1. Germline loops: CDR1 DFQATT, CDR2 SNEGSKA (reference sequence). The J segment lost 6 bases and the V segment lost 0 bases, leaving 10 bases of the junction unmatched. The CDR3 is 16 amino acids. The CDR3 loop reads CSARDRGLGTGDGYTF. Written as DNA, the CDR3 is TGCAGTGCTAGAGATAGAGGACTGGGGACAGGGGATGGCTACACCTTC.

The rearrangement links TRBV20-1 to TRBJ1-1, with D possibly matching TRBD1 (6 bases). Trimming left V 4 bases short and J 4 bases short, with 22 bases between. There are 16 residues in the CDR3. Germline V CDR1 and CDR2: DFQATT, SNEGSKA (reference sequence). The CDR3 protein is CSAMSGGSSLLTEAFF. The CDR3 DNA follows: TGCAGTGCTATGTCTGGGGGCTCTTCTTTGCTCACTGAAGCTTTCTTT.

The J gene is TRBJ2-1, the V gene TRBV20-1; 10 bases agree with TRBD2. Trimming at V came to 1 base and at J to 2 bases, leaving 8 bases not matched to a gene. The CDR3 is made up of 17 amino acids. In germline, CDR1 is DFQATT, CDR2 SNEGSKA (reference sequence). CDR3 coding DNA: TGCAGTGCTAGAGTGGTGCTAGCGGGAGTCACCTACAATGAGCAGTTCTTC. Protein product: CSARVVLAGVTYNEQFF.

This clonotype was found a few times. The chain recombines TRBV3-1 with TRBJ1-3, with D hard to call. Trimming stripped 0 bases from V and 16 bases from J, with 16 bases between. CDR3 length equals 13 residues. Germline V gene lookup returns CDR1 LGHDT and CDR2 YNNKEL (reference sequence). CDR3 nucleotides: TGTGCCAGCAGCCAAGATCTTGGAAAAACCCAGTATTTT. Translation gives CASSQDLGKTQYF.

The J gene is TRBJ1-5, the V gene TRBV2; the D gene is possibly TRBD1 (6 bases). CDR3 size: 15 residues. V was trimmed by 6 bases and J by 1 base, leaving 13 bases between them. Germline CDR1 and CDR2: SNHLY and FYNNEI. CDR3 sequence (DNA): TGTGCCAGCAGGGCGGGGGGGACAAGCAATCAGCCCCAGCATTTT. Translated, it gives CASRAGGTSNQPQHF.

CDR3 loop: CAIRNPGQGAGNTIYF. The CDR3 DNA is TGTGCCATCAGAAACCCGGGACAGGGAGCGGGAAACACCATATATTTT. V usage is TRBV10-3 and J usage is TRBJ1-3; TRBD1 matches at 9 bases. This CDR3 is 16 amino acids long. The germline CDR1 and CDR2 sequences are ENHRY and SYGVKD. V was pared by 6 bases and J by 4 bases, with 10 bases of the junction left unmatched.

This clonotype turned up a few times. The gene calls are TRBV18 and TRBJ1-3; 7 positions agree with TRBD1. CDR1 KGHSH and CDR2 LQKENI come from the germline V gene. This CDR3 has 16 residues. V dropped 1 base and J dropped 4; count of bases not matched to a gene: 7. This CDR3 is CASSPQGATPGNTIYF. CDR3 in DNA: TGTGCCAGCTCACCACAGGGGGCAACCCCCGGAAACACCATATATTTT.

Remarks on this clonotype: A read error may account for a junction end that differs from germline. CDR3 in amino acids: CASSQGLKGNHF. The CDR3 region has the DNA TGTGCCAGCAGCCAAGGATTGAAGGGGAACCATTTT. J is TRBJ2-3 and V is TRBV3-1, with D possibly matching TRBD1 (5 bases). This CDR3 has 12 amino acids. From germline, CDR1 is LGHDT and CDR2 YNNKEL (reference sequence).

Concerning this clonotype itself: The junction does not match germline at one end; this may be a read error. The V gene is TRBV28, the J gene TRBJ1-2, with no clear D. CDR3 length: 10 residues. Germline CDR1 is MDHEN and CDR2 is SYDVKM. CDR3 residues: CASSSMWVAF. The DNA for the CDR3 is TGTGCCAGCAGTTCGATGTGGGTCGCCTTC.

V usage is TRBV7-9 and J usage is TRBJ2-5, with a possible D match to TRBD1 (6 bases). Trimming stripped 1 base from V and 5 bases from J, with 11 bases between. CDR3 length equals 14 residues. CDR1 and CDR2 from the germline V gene are SEHNR and FQNEAQ (reference sequence). The CDR3: CASSLVSGAETQYF. CDR3 nucleotides: TGTGCCAGCAGCTTAGTCTCAGGGGCCGAGACCCAGTACTTC.

This clonotype occurred a few times. The chain recombines TRBV30 with TRBJ1-1; D gene ambiguous. V was clipped by 1 base and J by 0 bases, with 6 bases between them. The CDR3 sequence is 13 residues long. Germline loops: CDR1 GTSNPN, CDR2 SVGIG (reference sequence). CDR3 in DNA: TGTGCCTGGAGTGCAGCTGTGAACACTGAAGCTTTCTTT. Amino acid sequence: CAWSAAVNTEAFF.

The genes are TRBV11-2 and TRBJ1-1; D gene ambiguous. CDR1 is SGHAT, CDR2 FQNNGV, per germline. CDR3 length: 13 amino acids. V lost 2 bases and J 7 bases, leaving 11 bases between the germline ends. The CDR3 nucleotides read TGTGCCAGCAGCTTACCCAACAGCCTTGAAGCTTTCTTT. Protein: CASSLPNSLEAFF.

The chain combines TRBV12-3 or TRBV12-4 with TRBJ1-5; 9 bases are shared with TRBD1. Trimming took 4 bases from V and 4 from J; bases not matched to a gene: 8. This CDR3 contains 16 residues. CDR3 nucleotides: TGTGCCAGCAGTTCCCGACAGGGGGATTTGAATCAGCCCCAGCATTTT. This translates into CASSSRQGDLNQPQHF.

This clonotype occurred once. This chain uses TRBV11-2 with TRBJ2-2; D not resolved. Germline CDR1 is SGHAT and CDR2 is FQNNGV. The CDR3 covers 15 residues. V gave up 1 base and J gave up 6 bases, with 12 bases separating them. CDR3 coding DNA: TGTGCCAGCAGCTTAGGAACTCTACGCCCCGGGGAGCTGTTTTTT. Its protein is CASSLGTLRPGELFF.

A few counts support this clonotype. The chain uses TRBV6-5 and TRBJ1-5; D ambiguous. CDR3 length equals 13 residues. The germline gives CDR1 MNHEY, CDR2 SVGAGI. V was clipped by 6 bases and J by 3 bases, with 9 bases between them. The DNA of the CDR3 is TGTGCCAGCAGATACACAGCCAATCAGCCCCAGCATTTT. This gives the protein CASRYTANQPQHF.

This clonotype was observed a few times. This sequence joins TRBV6-6 and TRBJ2-2; D might be TRBD2 (6 bases). This CDR3 has 17 amino acids. The V and J ends lost 0 bases and 3 bases respectively, with 14 bases between them. CDR1 and CDR2 (germline): MNHNY, SVGAGI (reference sequence). Here the CDR3 DNA reads TGTGCCAGCAGTTACTCGTTTTTAGCGGACGACACCGGGGAGCTGTTTTTT. This translates into CASSYSFLADDTGELFF.

The gene calls are TRBV6-2 or TRBV6-3 and TRBJ2-1, with 8 bases aligning to TRBD2. CDR3 length equals 14 residues. V trimming: 5 bases; J trimming: 4 bases; junction bases outside the gene matches: 4. Germline V CDR1 and CDR2: MNHEY, SVGEGT. The CDR3 reads CASSDIAGYNEQFF. The DNA of the CDR3 is TGTGCCAGCAGTGATATAGCGGGGTACAATGAGCAGTTCTTC.

The V and J genes are TRBV12-3 or TRBV12-4 and TRBJ1-1, with a tentative D call TRBD1 (5 bases). The CDR3 totals 16 residues. V was shortened by 3 bases and J by 0 bases, with 14 bases between the two germline ends. This chain's CDR3 is CASSLDTGTVNTEAFF. In DNA form, the CDR3 reads TGTGCCAGCAGTTTGGACACGGGGACGGTGAACACTGAAGCTTTCTTT.

This clonotype was seen a handful of times. The chain links TRBV29-1 to TRBJ1-1, with a weak D call TRBD1 (5 bases). The germline gives CDR1 SQVTM, CDR2 ANQGSEA. The CDR3 consists of 11 residues. V shed 6 bases and J shed 4 bases, with 9 bases lying between them. The CDR3 sequence: CSVARATEAFF. The CDR3 coding sequence is TGCAGCGTAGCCAGGGCCACTGAAGCTTTCTTT.

This clonotype has just a few counts. The gene calls are TRBV7-9 and TRBJ1-4; the match to TRBD1 covers 11 bases. The J segment lost 2 bases and the V segment lost 5 bases, leaving 4 bases of the junction unmatched. The length of the CDR3 is 16 residues. The germline V gene encodes CDR1 SEHNR and CDR2 FQNEAQ (reference sequence). The CDR3 sequence is CASSDGTGGTNEKLFF. DNA of the CDR3: TGTGCCAGCAGCGACGGGACAGGGGGGACTAATGAAAAACTGTTTTTT.

This chain links TRBV29-1 with TRBJ2-7; TRBD2 might be the D (6 bases). Germline V gives CDR1 SQVTM, CDR2 ANQGSEA. The V gene lost 2 bases and the J gene lost 3 bases, with 14 bases spanning the gap. There are 14 residues in the CDR3. The CDR3 nucleotides are TGCAGCGTTGAAAACGCTAGCGAGTTCTACGAGCAGTACTTC. Residues: CSVENASEFYEQYF.

CDR3 in DNA: TGTGCCAGCAGCCGGACTAGCGGAGCCTACGAGCAGTACTTC. Amino acids: CASSRTSGAYEQYF. This rearrangement joins TRBV3-1 to TRBJ2-7; 10 bases match TRBD2. The CDR3 covers 14 residues. Germline-derived CDR1 and CDR2 are LGHDT and YNNKEL (reference sequence). V was clipped by 4 bases and J by 2 bases; unmatched bases: 2.

The chain combines TRBV4-3 with TRBJ1-2; D remains unclear. This CDR3 has 16 amino acids. CDR1 is LGHNA and CDR2 is YSLEER in the germline V gene. The V end lost 0 bases, the J end lost 6 bases, and 17 bases lay between the germline ends. The CDR3 sequence: CASSQEWAVRLDGYTF. The DNA for the CDR3 is TGCGCCAGCAGCCAAGAGTGGGCCGTGCGGTTAGATGGCTACACCTTC.

The chain uses TRBV28 and TRBJ1-1, with a tentative D call TRBD1 (5 bases). This CDR3 contains 17 residues. Trimming took off 5 bases at V and 0 bases at J, with 19 bases between the two ends. Germline V CDR1 and CDR2: MDHEN, SYDVKM. The CDR3 region has the DNA TGTGCCAGCAGTCATGGAGACCGGGGGTTAATGAACACTGAAGCTTTCTTT. It translates to CASSHGDRGLMNTEAFF.

This chain joins TRBV4-3 and TRBJ1-2; unclear D gene. CDR1 and CDR2 (germline): LGHNA, YSLEER. This CDR3 region has 14 residues. The ends were cut back, 0 bases at V and 1 base at J, with 6 bases in the middle. The CDR3: CASSQDRINYGYTF. The CDR3 nucleotides read TGCGCCAGCAGCCAAGACAGGATTAACTATGGCTACACCTTC.

The chain recombines TRBV9 with TRBJ1-3, with a tentative D call TRBD1 (5 bases). In germline, CDR1 is SGDLS, CDR2 YYNGEE. The V end lost 4 bases, the J end lost 0 bases, and 8 bases lay between the germline ends. The CDR3 contains 14 residues. The CDR3 DNA reads TGTGCCAGCAGCCCAGGACACTCTGGAAACACCATATATTTT. Translation gives CASSPGHSGNTIYF.

The genes are TRBV28 and TRBJ1-4, with a weak D call TRBD1 (6 bases). This CDR3 spans 14 amino acids. V lost 5 bases and J 7 bases, leaving 14 bases between the germline ends. The germline gives CDR1 MDHEN, CDR2 SYDVKM. CDR3 in DNA: TGTGCCAGCAGTCGGGACATGGGGCCTGAAAAACTGTTTTTT. This gives the protein CASSRDMGPEKLFF.

The chain carries TRBV7-2 and TRBJ1-6; D remains ambiguous. CDR3 length: 11 residues. The germline gives CDR1 SGHTA, CDR2 FQGNSA. The V and J ends lost 3 bases and 9 bases respectively, with 3 bases between them. The DNA of the CDR3 is TGTGCCAGCAGCTTCAGTTCACCCCTCCACTTT. Encoded protein: CASSFSSPLHF.

This clonotype was found a few times. The chain uses TRBV7-9 and TRBJ1-1, with 8 bases fitting TRBD1. This CDR3 contains 16 residues. CDR1 and CDR2 from the germline V gene are SEHNR and FQNEAQ (reference sequence). V shed 5 bases and J 1 base; nucleotides not matched to a gene: 9. CDR3: CASSQNRQGRNTEAFF. The CDR3 DNA follows: TGTGCCAGCAGCCAGAACCGACAGGGGAGGAACACTGAAGCTTTCTTT.

The chain recombines TRBV29-1 with TRBJ1-2; the D gene is possibly TRBD1 (6 bases). V lost 5 bases to trimming and J lost 3 bases, with 10 bases between them. This CDR3 spans 12 amino acids. Germline V gene lookup returns CDR1 SQVTM and CDR2 ANQGSEA. DNA of the CDR3: TGCAGCGTTTACAGGGCCGACTATGGCTACACCTTC. It translates to CSVYRADYGYTF.

This sequence joins TRBV6-5 and TRBJ1-2, with 7 bases aligning to TRBD1. The CDR3 consists of 15 residues. Germline CDR1 is MNHEY and CDR2 is SVGAGI. V lost 0 bases to trimming and J lost 6 bases; unmatched junction nucleotides: 7. The CDR3 region is CASSYSNRQGDGYTF. The CDR3, as DNA: TGTGCCAGCAGTTACTCGAACCGACAGGGCGATGGCTACACCTTC.